This T cell receptor beta chain was sequenced in a study of CD8+ T cells in alopecia areata. Points from the study as a whole: Clonality was higher in lesional than normal scalp, especially in alopecia totalis/universalis.

Comments on this clone: What it binds is not known.

The treatment here: oral pan-JAK inhibitor, 5-10 mg twice daily. Lesional scalp punch biopsies and peripheral blood were collected from alopecia areata patients. RNA extraction was followed by reverse transcription into cDNA, which acted as the sequencing template. Sequenced by immunoSEQ multiplex PCR; TCRdb stores in-frame clones only, minus some. The sample has around 270,000 clones; over 45% are singletons. The sequencing here drew on CD4+ T cells sorted from blood, taken at week 24, from a patient treated with tofacitinib. This TCR derives from a human donor with alopecia areata.

The CDR3 coding sequence is TGCAGCGTTTTGACCGGGACAGCCTATGGCTACACCTTC. It specifies CSVLTGTAYGYTF. The chain couples TRBV29-1 to TRBJ1-2; 7 bases fit TRBD1. The trim removed 5 bases at V and 4 bases at J, leaving 7 bases unmatched. Per germline, CDR1 SQVTM and CDR2 ANQGSEA. This CDR3 has 13 residues.